This T cell receptor (beta chain) emerged from a study of T cell responses to AZD1222 COVID-19 vaccine. Sequenced by immunoSEQ multiplex PCR; TCRdb stores in-frame clones only, minus some. Here the sample spans around 190,000 clones, about 92% being singletons. Worth noting for this clone: Antigen: not known.

Findings and limits, study-wide: Females made up more of the donors, who were largely white British, and clonal diversity may have come out too low.

Trimming stripped 0 bases from V and 3 bases from J, with 14 bases between. Germline loops: CDR1 SGDLS, CDR2 YYNGEE. CDR3 length equals 16 residues. The specimen comprised peripheral blood, sampled on day 0 of AZD1222 vaccination. This TCR was sampled from an adult in good health. V is TRBV9 and J is TRBJ2-3; D is undetermined. CDR3 nucleotide sequence: TGTGCCAGCAGCGTAGCCCCGACGTCTGGGACAGATACGCAGTATTTT. Its translation is CASSVAPTSGTDTQYF.